The present TCR beta chain was sequenced within a study of T cell responses to AZD1222 COVID-19 vaccine. This table comes from immunoSEQ multiplex PCR, and its TCRdb copy is limited to in-frame clones, with some not included. The profile shows under 150,000 clones, about nine tenths of them singletons. The germline CDR1 and CDR2 sequences are MNHEY and SVGEGT. There are 15 residues in the CDR3. Trimming cost V 4 bases and J 9 bases; bases outside gene matches: 11. Of note for this clone: The antigen is undetermined.

Study-wide results and limits: White British people made up most donors, females outnumbered males, and clonal diversity was possibly underestimated.

The receptor was derived from an adult who received the AZD1222 COVID-19 vaccine. J is TRBJ2-1 and V is TRBV6-2 or TRBV6-3, with 8 positions matching TRBD2. This sample comprised peripheral blood, obtained 28 days after the second AZD1222 dose. The CDR3 region has the DNA TGTGCCAGCAGTTTAGTGAGCGGGGGACTCGGTGAGCAGTTCTTC. It encodes CASSLVSGGLGEQFF.